This TCR beta chain emerged from a study of shared clonotypes between healthy human individuals. Every donor was a Caucasian adult from Nashville, Tennessee. Germline values: CDR1 LNHDA, CDR2 SQIVND (reference sequence). The CDR3 loop spans 16 amino acids. Trimming removed 6 bases from V and 0 bases from J; junction bases left unmatched: 9. Clones were read by immunoSEQ multiplex PCR, and TCRdb kept only the in-frame ones, dropping some. This sample yields roughly 640,000 clones, of which roughly 97% are seen a single time; 0.045% to 0.07% belongs to the top ten. The J gene is TRBJ2-7, the V gene TRBV19; TRBD1 agrees at 9 bases. The sequence came from a woman aged 25-40 years in good health. The source material was naive CD4+ T cells sorted from blood. As for subset: CD45RA+ positively selected. The CDR3 protein is CASRNQAQGASYEQYF. CDR3 nucleotides: TGTGCCAGTAGGAACCAGGCACAGGGGGCCTCCTACGAGCAGTACTTC. The entire variable domain, with the rest obtained from reference TRBV19 and TRBJ2-7, is as follows: DGGITQSPKYLFRKEGQNVTLSCEQNLNHDAMYWYRQDPGQGLRLIYYSQIVNDFQKGDIAEGYSVSREKKESFPLTVTSAQKNPTAFYLCASRNQAQGASYEQYFGPGTRLTVT.